This T cell receptor beta chain was sequenced during a study of post-analysis software for immune sequencing data. Broader study findings: Normalized Chao1 diversity was significantly lower in multiple sclerosis patients than in controls. The study found TRBV5-6, TRBV5-1 and TRBV20-1 among roughly 5 TRBV segments more frequent in patients than controls.

Prepared libraries of TCR beta cDNA carried unique molecular identifiers. TCRdb passed the PCR reads through MiXCR, listing each CDR3 protein once. Here the sample spans about 800,000 distinct CDR3 sequences, 25% to 30% being singletons. The CDR3 totals 14 residues. V gave up 1 base and J gave up 6 bases, with 12 bases separating them. Germline V gene data show CDR1 as MDHEN and CDR2 as SYDVKM. Notes on this clonotype: Antigen unknown.

Sequencing used blood. V and J are TRBV28 and TRBJ2-5; a weak D match, TRBD1 (6 bases). This clonotype was obtained from a girl aged 10-17 years with multiple sclerosis. CDR3 protein: CASSLYPQGKTQYF. Here the CDR3 DNA reads TGTGCCAGCAGTTTATATCCACAGGGAAAGACCCAGTACTTC.